This T cell receptor beta chain was captured in a study of blood T cell repertoires in COVID-19. About the study: Samples came from the United States, Italy and Spain, spanning acute and convalescent COVID-19.

In the authors' methods: Scientists estimated how many nucleated cells there were by amplifying reference gene primers. The method was immunoSEQ multiplex PCR; TCRdb's version includes in-frame clones alone and lacks a portion of them. That table supplies the V and J calls and clone size; D and trimming were determined from the DNA. Of hundreds of thousands of clones in the sample, about 80% were seen once. Trimming removed 7 bases at V and 5 bases at J, with 23 bases between. The CDR3 has 16 residues. Per the germline V gene, CDR1 is MDHEN and CDR2 is SYDVKM. The receptor was isolated from a woman of 80 years or more with acute or convalescent COVID-19. The chain uses TRBV28 and TRBJ2-5; possible D gene TRBD2, 6 bases. The sequenced sample consisted of peripheral blood. The CDR3 bases are TGTGCCAGCATCACCGGAGGGTTGGGACCCAGGGAGACCCAGTACTTC. This codes for CASITGGLGPRETQYF. The entire variable domain, with the rest obtained from reference TRBV28 and TRBJ2-5, is as follows: DVKVTQSSRYLVKRTGEKVFLECVQDMDHENMFWYRQDPGLGLRLIYFSYDVKMKEKGDIPEGYSVSREKKERFSLILESASTNQTSMYLCASITGGLGPRETQYFGPGTRLLVL.